This TCR beta chain is drawn from a study of T cells in narcolepsy (dated by TCRdb to 2016 to 2018). With regard to the full study: Healthy control donors were enrolled in the study alongside patients who had narcolepsy type 1 or type 2 (NT1, NT2). To look for autoreactive T cells in narcolepsy patients that target self-antigens of hypocretin neurons (hypocretin, TRIB2), the study used TCR Vbeta sequencing to follow clonotypes in blood and CSF. What the work shows at the level of the full study, not this receptor alone: Patients and controls had similar numbers of sequenced blood memory CD4+ clonotypes, with averages of 39,000 to 50,000 in patients and 33,354 in controls. Plots that compared CSF and blood CD4+ T cell clonotypes from the same patient highlighted HCRT-specific and TRIB2-specific autoreactive clonotypes. Certain blood memory CD4+ repertoires from patients and controls had no sequences that matched autoreactive T cell clones. According to the report, autoreactive clonotypes were detected serially in the blood of the same patients and of different patients, but not in healthy controls.

Library construction relied on the immunoSEQ multiplex PCR assay. The clones in this table, taken by TCRdb from immuneACCESS, are in-frame only. Not every clone is retained; where verified, under half of the shortfall comes from an unresolved V gene, and the cause of the rest is unknown. A total of 25,000 to 35,000 clones appear in this sample, 85% to 90% of them only once. Under 1.5% of the sample is taken by the ten largest. For TCR Vbeta sequencing, memory CD4+ T cells were sorted ex vivo from the peripheral blood of narcolepsy patients and healthy controls. As to this clone: It lacks a known antigen. The sample holds no much larger clone one base away, and base qualities are not on file.

Sequences MNHEY (CDR1) and SVGAGI (CDR2) are obtained from the germline V gene. Cut back by 5 bases and 2 bases, the V and J ends lie 4 bases apart. The CDR3 measures 12 amino acids from cysteine to phenylalanine. The CDR3 DNA has 36 bases and is translated from base 1. The specimen was CD45RA- memory CD4+ T cells from PBMCs. This specimen's cell subset or site label, interpreted: memory T cells sorted ex vivo from peripheral blood. The source is a human donor with narcolepsy. Recombination joined TRBV6-5 with TRBJ1-3; the D gene is not confidently resolved. This receptor carries the CDR3 CASSGPGNTIYF. The sequenced DNA: TGTGCCAGCAGTGGACCTGGAAACACCATATATTTT.